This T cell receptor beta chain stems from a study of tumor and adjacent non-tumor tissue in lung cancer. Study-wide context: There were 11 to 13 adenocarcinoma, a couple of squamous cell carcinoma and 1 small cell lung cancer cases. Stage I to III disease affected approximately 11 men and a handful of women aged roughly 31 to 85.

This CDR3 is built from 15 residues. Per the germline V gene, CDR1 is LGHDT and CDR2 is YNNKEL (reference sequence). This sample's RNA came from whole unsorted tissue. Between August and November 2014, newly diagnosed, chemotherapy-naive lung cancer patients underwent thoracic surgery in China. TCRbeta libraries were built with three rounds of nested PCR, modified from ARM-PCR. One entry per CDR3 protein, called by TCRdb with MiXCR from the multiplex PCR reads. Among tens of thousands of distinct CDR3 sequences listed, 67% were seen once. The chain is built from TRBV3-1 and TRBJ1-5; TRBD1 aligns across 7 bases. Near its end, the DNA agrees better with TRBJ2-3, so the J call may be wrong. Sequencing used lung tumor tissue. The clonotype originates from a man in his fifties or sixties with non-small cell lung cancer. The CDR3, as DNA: TGTGCCAGCAGCCAAGATTTAGGGGGCAATCAGCCCCAGTATTTT. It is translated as CASSQDLGGNQPQYF.